The present TCR beta chain was sequenced within a study of Ad26.COV2.S vaccination and SARS-CoV-2 variants. As for the study in general: Once, or twice with 56 days between doses, Ad26.COV2.S was given intramuscularly.

Details on this clone: Antigen specificity is unknown.

Profiling relied on immunoSEQ multiplex PCR, and the TCRdb table lists in-frame clones only, not all of them. The top ten hold about 3.1% of the sample, which has around 250,000 clones, more than 75% seen once. The study's findings and limits: Vaccine recipients had higher spike-specific TCR breadth than placebo recipients. Placebo recipients and vaccine recipients were similar in non-spike TCR breadth. Total T cell responses, in the TCR breadth and depth analyses, may have been underestimated.

Treatment denoted: over 15 received Ad26.COV2.S at low or high dose, single or two shots; five or six received placebo; per-sample allocation not given. Sampling occurred on day 63 after the first vaccine or placebo injection. In germline, CDR1 is SGHKS, CDR2 YYEKEE (reference sequence). This CDR3 spans 14 amino acids. V was shortened by 2 bases and J by 3 bases, with 8 bases between the two germline ends. The receptor was derived from a person between 18 and 65 years old who received the Ad26.COV2.S COVID-19 vaccine or a placebo. The chain uses TRBV5-5 and TRBJ2-2; no reliable D call. The sequenced sample was peripheral blood, obtained in a trial of Ad26.COV2.S vaccine versus placebo. DNA of the CDR3: TGTGCCAGCAGCTTATACCCGGACACCGGGGAGCTGTTTTTT. It yields the protein CASSLYPDTGELFF.